A selection of T cell receptor beta chains follows, all from one sample in a study of T cell responses to AZD1222 COVID-19 vaccine. Sequencing was performed with immunoSEQ multiplex PCR; in TCRdb, only in-frame clones are kept and a portion is missing. The data contain 150,000 to 200,000 clones, around 87% of them singletons. Sequences were derived from peripheral blood, sampled on day 0 of MenACWY control vaccination. These receptors were collected from an adult in good health. CDR3s include the opening cysteine and the closing phenylalanine or tryptophan. D genes are given only for firm matches. Only part of the rows carry a size: once, few, many, or a class if the clone is expanded.

CDR3 DNA | CDR3 protein | V gene | D gene | J gene | clone size
TGTGCCAGCAGTTTGGGGGCCTACACTGAAGCTTTCTTT | CASSLGAYTEAFF | TRBV12-3/TRBV12-4 | - | TRBJ1-1 | few
TGCGCCAGCAGCCAAGATCTGGCCGGGGGCGGTTCCTACGAGCAGTACTTC | CASSQDLAGGGSYEQYF | TRBV4-3 | - | TRBJ2-7 | -
TGTGCCAGCAGCGGAGGGGAGCAGTTCTTC | CASSGGEQFF | TRBV9 | - | TRBJ2-1 | -
TGTGCCAGCACCGGACAGGGAGGCTACACCTTC | CASTGQGGYTF | TRBV2 | TRBD1 | TRBJ1-2 | -
TGTGCCATCAGTACAGGGAACACTGAAGCTTTCTTT | CAISTGNTEAFF | TRBV10-3 | - | TRBJ1-1 | -
TGTGCCTGGAGTAACGTGGGTGTGAACACTGAAGCTTTCTTT | CAWSNVGVNTEAFF | TRBV30 | - | TRBJ1-1 | -
TGTGCCAGCAGCCAGGGCGGCCATGGCTACACCTTC | CASSQGGHGYTF | TRBV5-6 | - | TRBJ1-2 | -
TGTGCCAGTAGAGTGGGACAGGCGGGATACTCTGGGGCCAACGTCCTGACTTTC | CASRVGQAGYSGANVLTF | TRBV19 | TRBD1 | TRBJ2-6 | -
TGTGCCACCAGCAGAGATGATTTGGGCGAGCAGTACTTC | CATSRDDLGEQYF | TRBV15 | - | TRBJ2-7 | -
TGTGCCAGCAGCCCCGACGAGGGGGAGCTCAATGAGCAGTTCTTC | CASSPDEGELNEQFF | TRBV21-1 | - | TRBJ2-1 | -
TGCGCCAGCAGCTTTGGGGCAGGGCTGGAAGACACTGAAGCTTTCTTT | CASSFGAGLEDTEAFF | TRBV5-1 | - | TRBJ1-1 | once
TGTGCCAGCAGGGCGGGACTAGCGGACGCCTACAATGAGCAGTTCTTC | CASRAGLADAYNEQFF | TRBV27 | TRBD2 | TRBJ2-1 | -
TGTGCCAGCAGCTCCACCAGGAGGGGCGGGAGTTTCGAGCAGTACTTC | CASSSTRRGGSFEQYF | TRBV7-9 | TRBD2 | TRBJ2-7 | -
TGTGCCAGTAGTATTTGGGTGGGACAGGGGTTCACTGAAGCTTTCTTT | CASSIWVGQGFTEAFF | TRBV19 | TRBD1 | TRBJ1-1 | -
TGTGCCAGCAGCTTGGGGCAGGGATATGGCAATCAGCCCCAGCATTTT | CASSLGQGYGNQPQHF | TRBV5-5 | - | TRBJ1-5 | -
TGTGCCAGCAGTCGGCAGGGCCTAGGCAATCAGCCCCAGCATTTT | CASSRQGLGNQPQHF | TRBV28 | - | TRBJ1-5 | once
TGTGCCAGTAGTGATCGACTGTCCTCTGGAAACACCATATATTTT | CASSDRLSSGNTIYF | TRBV19 | - | TRBJ1-3 | -
TGTGCCAGCACCCGGGGCGCAGGGGATTGGTATGGCTACACCTTC | CASTRGAGDWYGYTF | TRBV7-9 | - | TRBJ1-2 | -
TGTGCCAGCAGTGAAGGGGGACAGATATTTAGCAATCAGCCCCAGCATTTT | CASSEGGQIFSNQPQHF | TRBV6-1 | TRBD1 | TRBJ1-5 | -
TGTGCCAGCAGTGAGGGGCGGGGCTCAAGCTCCTACAATGAGCAGTTCTTC | CASSEGRGSSSYNEQFF | TRBV2 | - | TRBJ2-1 | once
TGTGCCCTCGGGGAGGGGTATTCACCCCTCCACTTT | CALGEGYSPLHF | TRBV6-5 | - | TRBJ1-6 | -
TGTGCCAGTAGGCTACAGGGTGAGGAAAAACTGTTTTTT | CASRLQGEEKLFF | TRBV19 | - | TRBJ1-4 | -
TGTGCCAGCAGCACTACGCAATTTTACTATGGCTACACCTTC | CASSTTQFYYGYTF | TRBV5-6 | - | TRBJ1-2 | -
TGTGCCAGCAGGGGGCCGGGTTCTCTATTTTTT | CASRGPGSLFF | TRBV21-1 | - | TRBJ1-4 | -
TGTGCCAGCAGCCCCTTACCCGCTAGAGCGCACGAGCAGTACTTC | CASSPLPARAHEQYF | TRBV7-9 | - | TRBJ2-7 | once
TGTGCCAGCTCTCAGGACTTACTCGGGGAGCTGTTTTTT | CASSQDLLGELFF | TRBV18 | - | TRBJ2-2 | -
TGTGCCAGCAGTTACTCTATGGGATACACAGATACGCAGTATTTT | CASSYSMGYTDTQYF | TRBV6-5 | - | TRBJ2-3 | -
TGTGCCAGCAGCCTTGGTGGGGACAGCTCCTACGAGCAGTACTTC | CASSLGGDSSYEQYF | TRBV5-8 | TRBD1 | TRBJ2-7 | -
TGCGCCAGCAGCTCCCCCGGGACTAGCTCAGATACGCAGTATTTT | CASSSPGTSSDTQYF | TRBV5-1 | TRBD2 | TRBJ2-3 | -
TGCAGCGTTGACGGAGAGTCCACTGAAGCTTTCTTT | CSVDGESTEAFF | TRBV29-1 | - | TRBJ1-1 | -
TGTGCCTGGAGCCTCTTGCCCGGAAACACCATATATTTT | CAWSLLPGNTIYF | TRBV30 | - | TRBJ1-3 | -
TGTGCCAGCAGCCAAGACCTCCCTCTTAGCGGGGGCCGCTCCTACAATGAGCAGTTCTTC | CASSQDLPLSGGRSYNEQFF | TRBV3-1/TRBV3-2 | TRBD2 | TRBJ2-1 | -
TGCAGCGTTGATGGTTCGGGACAGAGGGGTGGGACGACAGATACGCAGTATTTT | CSVDGSGQRGGTTDTQYF | TRBV29-1 | TRBD1 | TRBJ2-3 | -
TGTGCCAGCAGTCCCAACCTCTACGAGCAGTACTTC | CASSPNLYEQYF | TRBV6-2/TRBV6-3 | - | TRBJ2-7 | -
TGTGCCAGCAGCGGACGGCGGGGGGCGGACTACGAGCAGTACTTC | CASSGRRGADYEQYF | TRBV9 | TRBD2 | TRBJ2-7 | once
TGTGCCAGCAGCCGGACAGGGGGCGAAGAGACCCAGTACTTC | CASSRTGGEETQYF | TRBV11-2 | TRBD1 | TRBJ2-5 | -
TGTGCCAGCAGTGGGGACCTTTTCTACGAGCAGTACTTC | CASSGDLFYEQYF | TRBV6-6 | - | TRBJ2-7 | -
TGTGCCAGCATGGCACTGTCCTACAATGAGCAGTTCTTC | CASMALSYNEQFF | TRBV7-9 | - | TRBJ2-1 | once
TGTGCCAGCAGTGATTATGGGACTACCTCCCGCACCGGGGAGCTGTTTTTT | CASSDYGTTSRTGELFF | TRBV25-1 | TRBD2 | TRBJ2-2 | -
TGTGCCAGCAGCGTAGCCCTCGGGAGTAAAGTTGGGGAGCTGTTTTTT | CASSVALGSKVGELFF | TRBV9 | - | TRBJ2-2 | -
TGTGCCAGCAGCACCACCGATACGCAGTATTTT | CASSTTDTQYF | TRBV6-5 | - | TRBJ2-3 | -
TGTGCCAGTAGTATAGGATACGAGCAGTACTTC | CASSIGYEQYF | TRBV19 | - | TRBJ2-7 | -
TGTGCCAGCAGCATATCCGCAGGTGACTATGGCTACACCTTC | CASSISAGDYGYTF | TRBV5-4 | - | TRBJ1-2 | -
TGCAGCGTGGTCCTGAGCGGGAGAGGTTACGAGCAGTACTTC | CSVVLSGRGYEQYF | TRBV29-1 | TRBD2 | TRBJ2-7 | -
TGTGCCAGTAAAGGGACAGGGGACTACGAGCAGTACTTC | CASKGTGDYEQYF | TRBV19 | TRBD1 | TRBJ2-7 | -